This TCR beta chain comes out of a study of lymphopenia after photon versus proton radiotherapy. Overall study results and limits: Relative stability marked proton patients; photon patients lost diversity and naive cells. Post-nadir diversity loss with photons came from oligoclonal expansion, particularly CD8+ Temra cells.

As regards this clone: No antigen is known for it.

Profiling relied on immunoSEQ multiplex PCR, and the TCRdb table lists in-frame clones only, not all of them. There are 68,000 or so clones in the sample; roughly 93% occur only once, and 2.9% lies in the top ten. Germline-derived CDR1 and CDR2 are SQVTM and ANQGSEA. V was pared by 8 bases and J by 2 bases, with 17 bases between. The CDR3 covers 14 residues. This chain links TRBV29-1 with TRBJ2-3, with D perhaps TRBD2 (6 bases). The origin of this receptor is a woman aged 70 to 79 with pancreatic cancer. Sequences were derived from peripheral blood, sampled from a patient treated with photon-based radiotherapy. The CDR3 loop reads CSLRAGSITDTQYF. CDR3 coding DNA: TGCAGCCTCAGGGCGGGATCTATCACAGATACGCAGTATTTT.